This T cell receptor (beta chain) stems from a study of T cells expressing NK-cell markers. Study information: It was sorted CD3+CD56+NKG2C+, CD3+CD56+NKG2C- and CD3+CD56-NKG2C+ T cells that supplied the TCR beta repertoires. Within the sequenced cohort of eight donors, seven exhibited HCMV seropositivity and one was seronegative.

With UMIs, 5'RACE template switching was used to make TCR beta cDNA. TCRdb reprocessed the 5' RACE reads and keeps a single row for each CDR3 protein, giving no DNA. The sample spans approximately 420,000 distinct CDR3 sequences; the ten largest clones claim about 10%. The CDR3 consists of 16 residues. Germline values: CDR1 SGHKS, CDR2 YYEKEE (reference sequence). This receptor was taken from a woman aged 45-65 years in good health. The sequencing sample was made of blood T cells: a sorted CD56 or NKG2C T cell subset, CD4+ or CD8+ T cells, or bulk PBMC T cells (not recorded which). The V call is TRBV5-5, the J call TRBJ1-3; the TRBD1 assignment by TCRdb is unverifiable without DNA. CDR3: CASSLFESGSGNTIYF.